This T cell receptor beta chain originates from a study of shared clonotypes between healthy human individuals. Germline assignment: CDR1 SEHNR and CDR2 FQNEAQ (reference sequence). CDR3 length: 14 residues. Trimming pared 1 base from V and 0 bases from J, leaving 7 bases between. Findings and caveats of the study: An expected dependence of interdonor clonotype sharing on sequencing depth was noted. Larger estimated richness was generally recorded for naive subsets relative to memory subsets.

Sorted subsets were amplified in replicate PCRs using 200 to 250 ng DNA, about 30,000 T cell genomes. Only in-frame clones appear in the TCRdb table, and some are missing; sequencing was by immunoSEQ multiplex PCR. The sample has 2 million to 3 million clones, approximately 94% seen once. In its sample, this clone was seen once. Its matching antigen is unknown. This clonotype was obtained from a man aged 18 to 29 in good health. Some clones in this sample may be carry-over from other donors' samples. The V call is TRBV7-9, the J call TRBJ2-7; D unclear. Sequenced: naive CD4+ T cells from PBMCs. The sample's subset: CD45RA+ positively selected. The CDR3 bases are TGTGCCAGCAGCTTAGTCACAGTCTCCTACGAGCAGTACTTC. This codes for CASSLVTVSYEQYF.